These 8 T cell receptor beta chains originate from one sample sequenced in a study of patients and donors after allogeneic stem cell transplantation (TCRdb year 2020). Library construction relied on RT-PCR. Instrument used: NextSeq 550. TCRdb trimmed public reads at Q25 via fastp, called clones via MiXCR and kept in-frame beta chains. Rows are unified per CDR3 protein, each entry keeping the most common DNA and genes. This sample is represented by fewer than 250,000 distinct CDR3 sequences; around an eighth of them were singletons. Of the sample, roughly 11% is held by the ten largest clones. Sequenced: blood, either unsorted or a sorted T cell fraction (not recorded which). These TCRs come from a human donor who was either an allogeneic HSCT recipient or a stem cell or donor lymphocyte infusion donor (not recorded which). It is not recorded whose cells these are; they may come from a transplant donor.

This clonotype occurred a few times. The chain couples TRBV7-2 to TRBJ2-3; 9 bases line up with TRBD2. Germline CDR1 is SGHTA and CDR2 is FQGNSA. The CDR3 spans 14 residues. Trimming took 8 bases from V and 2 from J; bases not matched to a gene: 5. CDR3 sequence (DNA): TGTGCCAGCCGAAGCGGGGGGTACACAGATACGCAGTATTTT. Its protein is CASRSGGYTDTQYF.

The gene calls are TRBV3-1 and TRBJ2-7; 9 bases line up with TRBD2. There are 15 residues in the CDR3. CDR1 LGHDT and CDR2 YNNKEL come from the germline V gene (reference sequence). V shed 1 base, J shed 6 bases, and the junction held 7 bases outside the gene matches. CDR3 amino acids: CASSQVASGGREQYF. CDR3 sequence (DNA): TGTGCCAGCAGCCAAGTTGCGAGCGGGGGGCGCGAGCAGTACTTC.

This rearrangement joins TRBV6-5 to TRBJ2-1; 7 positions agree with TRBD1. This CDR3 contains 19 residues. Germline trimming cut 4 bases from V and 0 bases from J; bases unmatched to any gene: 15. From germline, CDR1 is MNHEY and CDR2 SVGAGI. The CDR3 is CASSSYLTGPLSSYNEQFF. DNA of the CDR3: TGTGCCAGCAGTTCCTACTTGACAGGGCCCTTGAGCTCCTACAATGAGCAGTTCTTC.

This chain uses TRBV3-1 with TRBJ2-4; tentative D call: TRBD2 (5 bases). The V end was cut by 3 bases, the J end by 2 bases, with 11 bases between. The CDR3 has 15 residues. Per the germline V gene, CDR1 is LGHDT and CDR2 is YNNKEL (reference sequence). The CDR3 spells CASSHGVASKNIQYF. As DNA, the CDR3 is TGTGCCAGCAGCCACGGGGTGGCGTCCAAAAACATTCAGTACTTC.

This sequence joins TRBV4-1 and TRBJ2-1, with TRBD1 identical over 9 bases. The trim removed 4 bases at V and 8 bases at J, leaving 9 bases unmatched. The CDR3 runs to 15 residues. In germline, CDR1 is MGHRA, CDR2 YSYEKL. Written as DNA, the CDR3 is TGCGCCAGCAGCCCGCCGGGACAGGGATCCTATGAGCAGTTCTTC. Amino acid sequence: CASSPPGQGSYEQFF.

CDR3 sequence (DNA): TGTGCCAGCAGCGTAGTATTAACAGATACGCAGTATTTT. Residues: CASSVVLTDTQYF. V gene TRBV9 combines with J gene TRBJ2-3; D gene ambiguous. Trimming removed 0 bases at V and 3 bases at J, with 5 bases between. The CDR3 loop spans 13 amino acids. CDR1 is SGDLS and CDR2 is YYNGEE in the germline V gene.

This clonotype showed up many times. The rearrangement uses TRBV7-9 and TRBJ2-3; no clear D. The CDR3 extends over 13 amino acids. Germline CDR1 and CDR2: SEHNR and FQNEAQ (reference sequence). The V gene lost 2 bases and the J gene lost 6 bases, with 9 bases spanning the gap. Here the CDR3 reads CASSLPLGDTQYF. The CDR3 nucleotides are TGTGCCAGCAGCTTACCCCTTGGGGATACGCAGTATTTT. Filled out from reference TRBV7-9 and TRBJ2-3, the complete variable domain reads DTGVSQNPRHKITKRGQNVTFRCDPISEHNRLYWYRQTLGQGPEFLTYFQNEAQLEKSRLLSDRFSAERPKGSFSTLEIQRTEQGDSAMYLCASSLPLGDTQYFGPGTRLTVL.

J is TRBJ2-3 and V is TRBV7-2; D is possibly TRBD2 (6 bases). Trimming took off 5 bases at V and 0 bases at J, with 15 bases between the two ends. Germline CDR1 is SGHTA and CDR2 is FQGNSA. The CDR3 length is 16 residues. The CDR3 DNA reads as TGTGCCAGCAGCCCCCCGACTAGTACGAGCACAGATACGCAGTATTTT. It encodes CASSPPTSTSTDTQYF.